These 21 T cell receptor beta chains came from one sample sequenced in a study of a mutant IDH1 vaccine in newly diagnosed glioma. Sequenced by immunoSEQ multiplex PCR; TCRdb stores in-frame clones only, minus some. Here the sample spans approximately 54,000 clones, 70% to 90% being singletons. As for time point: baseline, week 1 (first vaccination visit). The treatment is: pre-vaccination baseline after standard-of-care therapy. Sample: PBMCs, taken from a glioma patient treated with radiotherapy, temozolomide or both. These receptor sequences come from a man younger than 35 with glioma.

The chain is built from TRBV4-3 and TRBJ1-1, with unresolved D. Germline V gives CDR1 LGHNA, CDR2 YSLEER. V dropped 0 bases and J dropped 1 base, with 15 bases sitting between them. This CDR3 is built from 17 residues. Written as DNA, the CDR3 is TGCGCCAGCAGCCAAGACCCACGGGGAAGTTCGAACACTGAAGCTTTCTTT. Protein: CASSQDPRGSSNTEAFF.

V gene TRBV5-6 combines with J gene TRBJ1-3, with D perhaps TRBD1 (6 bases). The length of the CDR3 is 15 residues. Trimming took off 4 bases at V and 0 bases at J, with 11 bases between the two ends. Germline V gene lookup returns CDR1 SGHDT and CDR2 YYEEEE. DNA of the CDR3: TGTGCCAGCAGCAAGAGGACAGTCTCTGGAAACACCATATATTTT. This encodes CASSKRTVSGNTIYF.

This rearrangement joins TRBV2 to TRBJ2-2, with a tentative D call TRBD1 (5 bases). Germline V CDR1 and CDR2: SNHLY, FYNNEI. Trimming left V 6 bases short and J 5 bases short, with 16 bases between. CDR3 length equals 15 residues. The CDR3 DNA is TGTGCCAGCAGCCACAGGCTCCCTGGGACCGGGGAGCTGTTTTTT. It encodes CASSHRLPGTGELFF.

This rearrangement joins TRBV2 to TRBJ1-1, with D tentatively TRBD1 (5 bases). Germline lookup yields CDR1 SNHLY and CDR2 FYNNEI. The CDR3 loop spans 14 amino acids. The V end lost 6 bases, the J end lost 0 bases, and 11 bases lay between the germline ends. CDR3 bases: TGTGCCAGCAGAACCAGGGCAGTGAACACTGAAGCTTTCTTT. Its translation is CASRTRAVNTEAFF.

Only a few counts were recorded for this clone. The CDR3: CASSPLQYF. The CDR3 DNA reads TGTGCCAGCAGCCCGCTCCAGTACTTC. The chain combines TRBV7-9 with TRBJ2-5; the D is unclear. The germline CDR1 and CDR2 sequences are SEHNR and FQNEAQ (reference sequence). This CDR3 is 9 amino acids long. V lost 5 bases and J lost 10, with 5 bases in between. Full variable domain (outside the CDR3, taken from reference TRBV7-9 and TRBJ2-5): DTGVSQNPRHKITKRGQNVTFRCDPISEHNRLYWYRQTLGQGPEFLTYFQNEAQLEKSRLLSDRFSAERPKGSFSTLEIQRTEQGDSAMYLCASSPLQYFGPGTRLLVL.

This clone appeared a few times. The chain carries TRBV19 and TRBJ2-7; D may be TRBD2 (5 bases). The ends were cut back, 6 bases at V and 5 bases at J, with 8 bases in the middle. Per the germline V gene, CDR1 is LNHDA and CDR2 is SQIVND (reference sequence). The CDR3 totals 11 residues. The CDR3 region is CASRSGNEQYF. The CDR3 bases are TGTGCCAGTAGGTCGGGAAACGAGCAGTACTTC. The entire variable domain, with the rest obtained from reference TRBV19 and TRBJ2-7, is as follows: DGGITQSPKYLFRKEGQNVTLSCEQNLNHDAMYWYRQDPGQGLRLIYYSQIVNDFQKGDIAEGYSVSREKKESFPLTVTSAQKNPTAFYLCASRSGNEQYFGPGTRLTVT.

CDR3 in DNA: TGTGCCATCAGTGAGTCAATGAGAGGGAGCTACACCTTC. Its translation: CAISESMRGSYTF. The chain joins TRBV10-3 to TRBJ1-2; no clear D. This CDR3 contains 13 residues. Trimming shortened V by 0 bases and J by 9 bases, and 11 bases separated the two germline ends. Germline V gene lookup returns CDR1 ENHRY and CDR2 SYGVKD.

The V and J genes are TRBV6-1 and TRBJ1-3, with D perhaps TRBD1 (6 bases). This CDR3 region has 14 residues. Germline CDR1 reads MNHNS; CDR2 reads SASEGT. With 10 bases removed from V and 4 bases from J, the gap between germline ends came to 17 bases. The DNA of the CDR3 is TGTGCCACAGAAATGGGGGGCTCAGGAAACACCATATATTTT. Translated: CATEMGGSGNTIYF.

The rearrangement links TRBV30 to TRBJ2-5; no clear D gene. Germline V gene data show CDR1 as GTSNPN and CDR2 as SVGIG (reference sequence). Trimming took 4 bases from V and 1 from J, leaving 13 bases between them. The CDR3 runs 14 residues. CDR3 in amino acids: CAWTVASGQETQYF. CDR3 coding DNA: TGTGCCTGGACTGTAGCTTCTGGCCAAGAGACCCAGTACTTC.

This clone appeared a single time. This rearrangement joins TRBV10-3 to TRBJ1-1, with 10 bases fitting TRBD1. The length of the CDR3 is 14 residues. Per the germline V gene, CDR1 is ENHRY and CDR2 is SYGVKD. V gave up 5 bases and J gave up 4 bases; unmatched junction bases: 4. CDR3 nucleotides: TGTGCCATCAGTCGACAGGGGGCGCCCACTGAAGCTTTCTTT. It codes for CAISRQGAPTEAFF.

The CDR3 nucleotides read TGTGCCAGCTCACCAGGAGTCATCGAGCGGACGCAGTATTTT. It specifies CASSPGVIERTQYF. The chain couples TRBV18 to TRBJ2-3; D possibly corresponds to TRBD2 (5 bases). The CDR3 sequence is 14 residues long. CDR1 and CDR2 from the germline V gene are KGHSH and LQKENI. Trimming cost V 2 bases and J 9 bases, with 15 bases left between them.

The chain recombines TRBV19 with TRBJ1-1, with a weak D call TRBD1 (5 bases). The CDR3 extends over 17 amino acids. Germline V lookup: CDR1 LNHDA, CDR2 SQIVND (reference sequence). Trimming left V 3 bases short and J 1 base short, with 18 bases between. In DNA, the CDR3 is TGTGCCAGTAGTATTAGAACAGGTAGGGTTCAGAACACTGAAGCTTTCTTT. This translates into CASSIRTGRVQNTEAFF.

The genes are TRBV19 and TRBJ1-1; a possible D gene is TRBD1 (6 bases). Trimming left V 8 bases short and J 6 bases short, with 16 bases between. CDR1 is LNHDA and CDR2 is SQIVND in the germline V gene (reference sequence). The length of the CDR3 is 13 residues. The CDR3 is CASRRGGLPEAFF. For the CDR3, the DNA is TGTGCCAGTCGCCGCGGGGGGCTCCCTGAAGCTTTCTTT.

J is TRBJ1-1 and V is TRBV5-4; D is undetermined. Germline V gene lookup returns CDR1 SGHNT and CDR2 YYREEE (reference sequence). This CDR3 is built from 13 residues. V gave up 3 bases and J gave up 1 base, with 7 bases separating them. CDR3 region: CASSSWTNTEAFF. The CDR3 nucleotides read TGTGCCAGCAGCTCGTGGACGAACACTGAAGCTTTCTTT.

The DNA of the CDR3 is TGTGCCAGCAGCCCCCCCGGATTGGCGTCGGCAGGCTACACCTTC. It yields the protein CASSPPGLASAGYTF. The gene calls are TRBV7-9 and TRBJ1-2; D unclear. Trimming stripped 5 bases from V and 8 bases from J, with 21 bases between. The germline V gene has CDR1 SEHNR and CDR2 FQNEAQ (reference sequence). This CDR3 spans 15 amino acids. Full variable domain (rest looked up from reference TRBV7-9 and TRBJ1-2): DTGVSQNPRHKITKRGQNVTFRCDPISEHNRLYWYRQTLGQGPEFLTYFQNEAQLEKSRLLSDRFSAERPKGSFSTLEIQRTEQGDSAMYLCASSPPGLASAGYTFGSGTRLTVV.

Here the CDR3 DNA reads TGCGCCAGCAGCCAAGAACCCCGGGACAGGCCCCAATTGGACACTGAAGCTTTCTTT. Protein product: CASSQEPRDRPQLDTEAFF. This chain uses TRBV4-1 with TRBJ1-1, with TRBD1 matching 8 bases. The CDR3 runs 19 residues. Germline V CDR1 and CDR2: MGHRA, YSYEKL. J was trimmed by 3 bases and V by 0 bases; bases with no gene match: 15.

The chain is built from TRBV6-5 and TRBJ1-6; D possibly corresponds to TRBD1 (5 bases). This CDR3 spans 14 amino acids. V lost 6 bases and J 4 bases, leaving 10 bases between the germline ends. CDR1 is MNHEY, CDR2 SVGAGI, per germline. DNA of the CDR3: TGTGCCAGCAGCAGGACAAGTTATAATTCACCCCTCCACTTT. It encodes CASSRTSYNSPLHF.

V and J are TRBV6-5 and TRBJ2-6, with D unclear. The CDR3 contains 11 residues. V shed 8 bases and J shed 1 base, with 0 bases lying between them. Per the germline V gene, CDR1 is MNHEY and CDR2 is SVGAGI. As DNA, the CDR3 is TGTGCCAGCTCTGGGGCCAACGTCCTGACTTTC. It translates to CASSGANVLTF.

This chain links TRBV5-4 with TRBJ1-1; D possibly corresponds to TRBD1 (5 bases). Germline CDR1 SGHNT, CDR2 YYREEE (reference sequence). This CDR3 contains 13 residues. Deletions cut 2 bases from V and 1 base from J, with 6 bases between. The CDR3 DNA follows: TGTGCCAGCAGCTTTACAGGGAACACTGAAGCTTTCTTT. Protein sequence: CASSFTGNTEAFF.

This clone was counted only a few times. The V and J genes are TRBV5-1 and TRBJ1-4; TRBD1 aligns across 7 bases. J was trimmed by 7 bases and V by 4 bases; bases with no gene match: 10. This CDR3 is 15 amino acids long. The germline CDR1 and CDR2 sequences are SGHRS and YFSETQ. CDR3: CASSRRQGRSEKLFF. Here the CDR3 DNA reads TGCGCCAGCAGCCGGAGACAGGGAAGAAGTGAAAAACTGTTTTTT.

The chain's CDR3 is CASSPALNQPQHF. The CDR3 DNA follows: TGTGCCAGCAGCCCGGCATTAAATCAGCCCCAGCATTTT. The chain couples TRBV9 to TRBJ1-5; D remains ambiguous. Germline CDR1 is SGDLS and CDR2 is YYNGEE. The CDR3 has 13 residues. The ends were cut back, 4 bases at V and 4 bases at J, with 9 bases in the middle.